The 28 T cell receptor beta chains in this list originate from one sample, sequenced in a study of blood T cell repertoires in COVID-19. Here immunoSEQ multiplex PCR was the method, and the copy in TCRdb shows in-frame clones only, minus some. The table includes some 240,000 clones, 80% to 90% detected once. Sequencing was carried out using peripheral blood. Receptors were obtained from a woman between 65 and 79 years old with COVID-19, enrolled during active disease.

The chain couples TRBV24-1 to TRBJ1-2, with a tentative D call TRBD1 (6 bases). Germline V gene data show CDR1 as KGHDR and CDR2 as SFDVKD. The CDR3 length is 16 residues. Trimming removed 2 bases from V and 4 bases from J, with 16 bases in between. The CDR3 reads CATSDSPTGDIYGYTF. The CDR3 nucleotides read TGTGCCACCAGTGATTCGCCGACAGGAGACATCTATGGCTACACCTTC.

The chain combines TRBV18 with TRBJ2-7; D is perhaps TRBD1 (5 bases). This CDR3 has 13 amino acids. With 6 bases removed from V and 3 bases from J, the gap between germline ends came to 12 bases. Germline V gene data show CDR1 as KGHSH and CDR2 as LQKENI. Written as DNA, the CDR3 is TGTGCCAGCTCGCCCTTACAGGTCTACGAGCAGTACTTC. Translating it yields CASSPLQVYEQYF.

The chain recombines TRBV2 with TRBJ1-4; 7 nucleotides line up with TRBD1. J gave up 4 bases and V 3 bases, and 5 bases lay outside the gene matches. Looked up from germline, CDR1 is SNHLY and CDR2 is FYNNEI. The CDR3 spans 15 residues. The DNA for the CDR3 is TGTGCCAGCAGTGACAACAGGGGAGGTAATGAAAAACTGTTTTTT. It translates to CASSDNRGGNEKLFF.

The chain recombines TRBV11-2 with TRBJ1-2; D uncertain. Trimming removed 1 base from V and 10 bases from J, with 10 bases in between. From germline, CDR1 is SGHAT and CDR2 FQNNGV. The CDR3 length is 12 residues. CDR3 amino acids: CASSLGPVTYTF. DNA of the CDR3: TGTGCCAGCAGCTTAGGTCCAGTAACCTACACCTTC. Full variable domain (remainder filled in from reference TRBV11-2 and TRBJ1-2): EAGVAQSPRYKIIEKRQSVAFWCNPISGHATLYWYQQILGQGPKLLIQFQNNGVVDDSQLPKDRFSAERLKGVDSTLKIQPAKLEDSAVYLCASSLGPVTYTFGSGTRLTVV.

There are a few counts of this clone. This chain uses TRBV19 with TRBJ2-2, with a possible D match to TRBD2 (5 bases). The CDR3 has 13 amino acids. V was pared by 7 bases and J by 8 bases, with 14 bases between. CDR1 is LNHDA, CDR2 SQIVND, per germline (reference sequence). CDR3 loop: CASMVRGSGELFF. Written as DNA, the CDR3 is TGTGCCAGTATGGTCCGGGGATCGGGGGAGCTGTTTTTT.

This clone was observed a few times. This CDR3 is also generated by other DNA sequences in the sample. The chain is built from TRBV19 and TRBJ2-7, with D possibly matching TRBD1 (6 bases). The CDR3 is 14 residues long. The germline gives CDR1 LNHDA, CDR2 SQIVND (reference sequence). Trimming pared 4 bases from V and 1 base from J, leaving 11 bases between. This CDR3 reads CASSKDRRSYEQYF. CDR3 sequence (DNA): TGTGCCAGTAGTAAAGACAGGCGATCCTACGAGCAGTACTTC. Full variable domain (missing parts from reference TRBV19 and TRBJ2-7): DGGITQSPKYLFRKEGQNVTLSCEQNLNHDAMYWYRQDPGQGLRLIYYSQIVNDFQKGDIAEGYSVSREKKESFPLTVTSAQKNPTAFYLCASSKDRRSYEQYFGPGTRLTVT.

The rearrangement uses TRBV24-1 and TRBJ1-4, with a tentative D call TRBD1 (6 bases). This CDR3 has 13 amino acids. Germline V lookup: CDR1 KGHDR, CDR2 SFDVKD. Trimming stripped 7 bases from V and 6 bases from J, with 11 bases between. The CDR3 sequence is CATRAGADEKLFF. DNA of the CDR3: TGTGCCACCAGAGCAGGGGCGGATGAAAAACTGTTTTTT.

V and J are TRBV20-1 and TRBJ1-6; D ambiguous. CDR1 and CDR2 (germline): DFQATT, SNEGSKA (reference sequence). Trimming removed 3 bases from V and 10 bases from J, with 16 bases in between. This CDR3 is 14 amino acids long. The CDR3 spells CSASNQDYGSPLHF. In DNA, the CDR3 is TGCAGTGCTAGTAACCAGGACTATGGGTCACCCCTCCACTTT.

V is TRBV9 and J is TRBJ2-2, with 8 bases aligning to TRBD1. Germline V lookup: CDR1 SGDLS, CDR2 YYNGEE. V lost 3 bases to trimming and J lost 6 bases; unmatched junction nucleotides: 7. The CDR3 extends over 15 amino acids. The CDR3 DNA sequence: TGTGCCAGCAGCGCGATGACAGGGGTGGCCGGGGAGCTGTTTTTT. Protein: CASSAMTGVAGELFF.

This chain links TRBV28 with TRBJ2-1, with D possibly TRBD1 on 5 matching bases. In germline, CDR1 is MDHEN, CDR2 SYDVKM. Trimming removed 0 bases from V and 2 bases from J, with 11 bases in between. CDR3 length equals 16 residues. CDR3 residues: CASSLWGQGAYNEQFF. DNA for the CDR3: TGTGCCAGCAGTTTATGGGGCCAGGGCGCCTACAATGAGCAGTTCTTC. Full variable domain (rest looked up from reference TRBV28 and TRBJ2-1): DVKVTQSSRYLVKRTGEKVFLECVQDMDHENMFWYRQDPGLGLRLIYFSYDVKMKEKGDIPEGYSVSREKKERFSLILESASTNQTSMYLCASSLWGQGAYNEQFFGPGTRLTVL.

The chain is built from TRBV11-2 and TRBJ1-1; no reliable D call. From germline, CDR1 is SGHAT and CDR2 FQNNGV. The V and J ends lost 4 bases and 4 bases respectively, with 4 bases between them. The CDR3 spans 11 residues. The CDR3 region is CASSWSTEAFF. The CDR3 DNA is TGTGCCAGCAGCTGGAGCACTGAAGCTTTCTTT. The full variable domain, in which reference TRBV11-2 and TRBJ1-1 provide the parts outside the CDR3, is EAGVAQSPRYKIIEKRQSVAFWCNPISGHATLYWYQQILGQGPKLLIQFQNNGVVDDSQLPKDRFSAERLKGVDSTLKIQPAKLEDSAVYLCASSWSTEAFFGQGTRLTVV.

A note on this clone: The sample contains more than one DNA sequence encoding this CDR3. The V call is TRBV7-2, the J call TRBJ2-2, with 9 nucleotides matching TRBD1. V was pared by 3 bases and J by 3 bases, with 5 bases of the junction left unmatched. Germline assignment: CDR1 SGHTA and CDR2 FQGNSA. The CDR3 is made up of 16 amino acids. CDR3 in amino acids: CASSFTGGGYTGELFF. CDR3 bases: TGTGCCAGCAGCTTCACAGGGGGCGGCTACACCGGGGAGCTGTTTTTT.

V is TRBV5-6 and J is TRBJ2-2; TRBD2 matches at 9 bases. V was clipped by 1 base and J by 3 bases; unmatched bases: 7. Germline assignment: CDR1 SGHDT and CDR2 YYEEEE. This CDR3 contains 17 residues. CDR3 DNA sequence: TGTGCCAGCAGCTTGAATGGGCGGGAGGGCTACACCGGGGAGCTGTTTTTT. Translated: CASSLNGREGYTGELFF.

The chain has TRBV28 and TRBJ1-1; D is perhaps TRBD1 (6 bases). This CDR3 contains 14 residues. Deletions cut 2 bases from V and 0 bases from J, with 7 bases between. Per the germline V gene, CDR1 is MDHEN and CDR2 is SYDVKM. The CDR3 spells CASSLDRMNTEAFF. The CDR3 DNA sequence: TGTGCCAGCAGTTTAGACAGGATGAACACTGAAGCTTTCTTT.

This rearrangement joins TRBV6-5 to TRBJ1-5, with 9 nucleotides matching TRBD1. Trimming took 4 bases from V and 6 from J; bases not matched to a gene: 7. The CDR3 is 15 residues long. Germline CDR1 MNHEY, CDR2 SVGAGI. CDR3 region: CASSSDRGLFQPQHF. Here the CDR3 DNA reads TGTGCCAGCAGTTCAGACAGGGGGTTGTTTCAGCCCCAGCATTTT.

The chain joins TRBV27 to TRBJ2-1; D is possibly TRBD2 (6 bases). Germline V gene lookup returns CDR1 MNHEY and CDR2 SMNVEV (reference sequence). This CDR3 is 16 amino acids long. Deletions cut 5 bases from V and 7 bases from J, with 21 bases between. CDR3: CASSKPEGQWRNEQFF. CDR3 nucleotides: TGTGCCAGCAGTAAACCGGAGGGCCAATGGAGGAATGAGCAGTTCTTC.

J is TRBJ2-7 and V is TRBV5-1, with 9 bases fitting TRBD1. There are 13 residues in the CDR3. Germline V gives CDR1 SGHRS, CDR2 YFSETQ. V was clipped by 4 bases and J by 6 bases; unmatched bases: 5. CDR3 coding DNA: TGCGCCAGCAGCGCGGGACAGGGAGTCGAGCAGTACTTC. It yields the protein CASSAGQGVEQYF.

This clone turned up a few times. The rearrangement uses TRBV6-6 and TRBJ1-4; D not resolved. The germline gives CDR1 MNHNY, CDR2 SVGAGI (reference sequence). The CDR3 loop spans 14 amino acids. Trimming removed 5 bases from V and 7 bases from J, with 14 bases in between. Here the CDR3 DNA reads TGTGCCAGCAGTACCCGAGTGTCGGGTGAAAAACTGTTTTTT. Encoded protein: CASSTRVSGEKLFF.

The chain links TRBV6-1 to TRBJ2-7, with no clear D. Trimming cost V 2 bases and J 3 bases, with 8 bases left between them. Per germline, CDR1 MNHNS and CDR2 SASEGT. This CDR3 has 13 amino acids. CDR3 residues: CASSEPVFYEQYF. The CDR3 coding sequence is TGTGCCAGCAGTGAACCTGTATTCTACGAGCAGTACTTC.

CDR3: CASSPLKHYGYTF. The CDR3 DNA reads as TGCGCCAGCAGCCCATTGAAGCACTATGGCTACACCTTC. The V gene is TRBV4-1, the J gene TRBJ1-2; D ambiguous. V was trimmed by 4 bases and J by 3 bases, leaving 9 bases between them. The germline V gene has CDR1 MGHRA and CDR2 YSYEKL. CDR3 length equals 13 residues.

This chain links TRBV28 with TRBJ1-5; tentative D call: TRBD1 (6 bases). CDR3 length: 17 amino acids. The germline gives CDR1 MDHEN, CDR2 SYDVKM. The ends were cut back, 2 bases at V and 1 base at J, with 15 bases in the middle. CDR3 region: CASSLVKTGWSNQPQHF. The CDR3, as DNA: TGTGCCAGCAGTTTAGTTAAAACAGGGTGGAGCAATCAGCCCCAGCATTTT.

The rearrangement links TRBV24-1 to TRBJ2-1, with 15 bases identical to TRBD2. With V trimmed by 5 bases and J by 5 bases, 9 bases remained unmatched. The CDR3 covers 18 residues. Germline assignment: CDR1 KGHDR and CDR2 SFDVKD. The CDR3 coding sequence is TGTGCCACCAGTGGAACGGGACTAGCGGGAGGATTGGACAATGAGCAGTTCTTC. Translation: CATSGTGLAGGLDNEQFF.

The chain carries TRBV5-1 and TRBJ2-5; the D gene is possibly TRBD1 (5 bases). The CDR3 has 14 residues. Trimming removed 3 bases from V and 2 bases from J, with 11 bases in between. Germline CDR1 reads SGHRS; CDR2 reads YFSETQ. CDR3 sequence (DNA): TGCGCCAGCAGCTCGCTTCAGGGACAAGAGACCCAGTACTTC. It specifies CASSSLQGQETQYF.

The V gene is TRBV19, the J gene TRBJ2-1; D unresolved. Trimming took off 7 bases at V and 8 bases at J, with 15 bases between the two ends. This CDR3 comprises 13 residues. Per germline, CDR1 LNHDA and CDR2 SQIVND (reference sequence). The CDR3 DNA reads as TGTGCCAGTAATGTGGTCGGGTTGGATGAGCAGTTCTTC. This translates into CASNVVGLDEQFF.

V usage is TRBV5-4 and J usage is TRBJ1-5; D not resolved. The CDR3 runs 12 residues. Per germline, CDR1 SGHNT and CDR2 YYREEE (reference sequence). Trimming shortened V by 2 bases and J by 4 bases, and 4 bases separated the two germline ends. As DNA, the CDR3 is TGTGCCAGCAGCTTCCAAAATCAGCCCCAGCATTTT. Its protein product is CASSFQNQPQHF.

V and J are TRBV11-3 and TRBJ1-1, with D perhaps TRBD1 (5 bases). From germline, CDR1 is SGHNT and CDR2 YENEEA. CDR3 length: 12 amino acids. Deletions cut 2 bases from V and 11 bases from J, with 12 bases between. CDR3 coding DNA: TGTGCCAGCAGCTTACAGGGTTCTTGGGCTTTCTTT. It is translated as CASSLQGSWAFF.

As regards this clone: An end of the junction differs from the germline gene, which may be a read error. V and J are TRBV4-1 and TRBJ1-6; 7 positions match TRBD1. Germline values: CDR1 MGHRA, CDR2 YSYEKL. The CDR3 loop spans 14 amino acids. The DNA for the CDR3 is TGCGCCAGCAGCCAAGATCGGGGGACAGATCGTGTCCGCTTT. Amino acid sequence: CASSQDRGTDRVRF.

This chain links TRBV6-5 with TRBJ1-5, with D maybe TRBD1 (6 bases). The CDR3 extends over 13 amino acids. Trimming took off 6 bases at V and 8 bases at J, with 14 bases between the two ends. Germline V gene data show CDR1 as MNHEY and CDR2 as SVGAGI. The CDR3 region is CASSSDRRKPQHF. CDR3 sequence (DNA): TGTGCCAGCAGCTCGGACAGAAGGAAGCCCCAGCATTTT.